The T cell receptor beta chain under discussion was sequenced for a study of beta chain features in type 1 diabetes. Study results and caveats: Possibly, sequencing cDNA over-represented cells that had high TCR expression levels. The naive, central memory and Treg TCRB repertoires looked more alike in patients than they did in healthy donors. In all four CD4+ subsets, TCRB CDR3 length was significantly, moderately reduced in type 1 diabetes.

In the case of this clone: As yet, its antigen is unknown.

The CDR3 totals 15 residues. Germline V CDR1 and CDR2: SNHLY, FYNNEI. The V segment lost 5 bases and the J segment 9 bases; nucleotides outside the gene matches: 13. Expressed TCRB transcripts were sequenced after all isolated RNA was converted to cDNA. Method: immunoSEQ multiplex PCR; TCRdb's copy keeps in-frame clones and lacks some. This sample has 130,000 to 150,000 clones, with roughly an eighth found just once. Every participating donor gave one draw, a heparinised blood sample averaging about 100 mL. A CD45RO/CCR7/CD25/CD127/CD95/CD27 panel sorted naive, central memory, regulatory and stem cell-like memory CD4+ cells.

Sequencing used central memory CD4+ T cells from blood. The clonotype was recovered from a man younger than 35 with type 1 diabetes. V is TRBV2 and J is TRBJ2-4; 7 bases map to TRBD2. DNA for the CDR3: TGTGCCAGCAGTAGCGGGACTCAACAAAGAAGCATTCAGTACTTC. It encodes CASSSGTQQRSIQYF.